This T cell receptor beta chain appears in the sequencing data of a study of sequential checkpoint blockade in melanoma. This table comes from immunoSEQ multiplex PCR, and its TCRdb copy is limited to in-frame clones, with some not included. The repertoire holds about 30,000 clones, with less than 90% as singletons. The CDR3 totals 13 residues. V was cut by 5 bases and J by 3 bases, with 11 bases left in between. The V gene's germline CDR1 is SEHNR and CDR2 FQNEAQ (reference sequence). As to treatment: randomized to nivolumab then ipilimumab (arm A) or the reverse (arm B). DNA-damaging chemotherapy had not been given to any patient beforehand. From thawed PBMCs, live CD3+CD8+ cells negative for CD19 and CD56 were sorted.

This receptor was taken from a human donor with melanoma. J is TRBJ2-7 and V is TRBV7-9; maybe TRBD2 (5 bases). The material sequenced was CD8+ T cells sorted from blood (inferred from file names), taken from a patient given nivolumab and ipilimumab in sequence. In nucleotides, the CDR3 is TGTGCCAGCAGCCCCCCGGGGAACTACGAGCAGTACGTC. Its protein is CASSPPGNYEQYV.